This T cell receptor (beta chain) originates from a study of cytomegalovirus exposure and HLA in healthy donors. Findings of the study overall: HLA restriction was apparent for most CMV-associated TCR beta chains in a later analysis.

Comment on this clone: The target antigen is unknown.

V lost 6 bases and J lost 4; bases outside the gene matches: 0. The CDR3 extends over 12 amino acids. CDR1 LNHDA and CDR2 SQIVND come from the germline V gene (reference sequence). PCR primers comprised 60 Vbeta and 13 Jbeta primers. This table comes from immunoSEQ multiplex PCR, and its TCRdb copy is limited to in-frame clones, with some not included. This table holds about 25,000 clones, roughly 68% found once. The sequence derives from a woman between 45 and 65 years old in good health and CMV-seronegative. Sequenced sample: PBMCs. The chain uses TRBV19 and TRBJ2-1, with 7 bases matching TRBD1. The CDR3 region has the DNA TGTGCCAGTAGGACAGGGTACAATGAGCAGTTCTTC. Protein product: CASRTGYNEQFF.